This is a list of T cell receptor beta chains from one sample in a study of Graves' ophthalmopathy and Graves' hyperthyroidism. TCRdb called the multiplex PCR reads again in MiXCR, with one record for every CDR3 protein. The data show hundreds of thousands of distinct CDR3 sequences, 40% to 50% seen once. Specimen: peripheral blood. These receptor sequences come from an adult man with Graves' ophthalmopathy. Each CDR3 is given with its conserved first and last residue. The order of the fields is clone size, V gene, J gene, D gene, CDR3 DNA, CDR3 protein. D genes are given only for firm matches. Some rows mark clone size as missing; the rest say once, few, many or name a class of expanded clone.

-	TRBV11-2	TRBJ2-7	-	TGTGCCAGCAGCTTACAGTACGCTGGAGGCGAGCAGTACTTC	CASSLQYAGGEQYF
-	TRBV7-9	TRBJ2-7	-	TGTGCCAGCAGCAAAGGGGGGGAGCGGGCCTACGAGCAGTACTTC	CASSKGGERAYEQYF
-	TRBV7-9	TRBJ1-1	-	TGTGCCAGCAGCTCGAAGAGGGTCGCTGAAGCTTTCTTT	CASSSKRVAEAFF
-	TRBV7-9	TRBJ2-7	-	TGTGCCAGCAGCTTAGTAGGCGGAGTACCGGGCTACGAGCAGTACTTC	CASSLVGGVPGYEQYF
-	TRBV28	TRBJ2-7	-	TGTGCCAGCAGTTCCCTAATTCCTAGCGCTTCCTACGAGCAGTACTTC	CASSSLIPSASYEQYF
few	TRBV5-1	TRBJ2-1	TRBD2	TGCGCCAGCAGTTATGGGGCACTAGCGGGAGAGGGCTCCTTTTACAATGAGCAGTTCTTC	CASSYGALAGEGSFYNEQFF
-	TRBV25-1	TRBJ1-4	TRBD1	TGTGCCAGCAGTCTCCTTGACAGGGGAGATGAAAAACTGTTTTTT	CASSLLDRGDEKLFF
-	TRBV5-8	TRBJ1-1	-	TGTGCCAGCAGCTTGGATGGGTACAGGAGAAACACTGAAGCTTTCTTT	CASSLDGYRRNTEAFF
-	TRBV5-1	TRBJ1-4	-	TGCGCCAGCAGCGCGGCAGGGGAAGCTAATGAAAAACTGTTTTTT	CASSAAGEANEKLFF
-	TRBV5-1	TRBJ1-2	TRBD1	TGCGCCAGCAGCCCCGATGACAGGGGTGGCTACACCTTC	CASSPDDRGGYTF
few	TRBV29-1	TRBJ1-4	-	TGCAGCGTTGAAGTGCTGGGAGGGGAAAAACTGTTTTTT	CSVEVLGGEKLFF